The 20 T cell receptor beta chains listed next were all sequenced from one sample in a study of blood T cell repertoires in COVID-19. Profiled with immunoSEQ multiplex PCR; TCRdb holds only in-frame clones, not every one. The sample holds 220,000 or so clones; almost 85% are singletons and the top ten take 1.5% to 2%. Specimen: peripheral blood. Receptors originate from a woman aged 80 or older with acute or convalescent COVID-19.

Worth noting for this clone: One junction end does not reproduce the germline sequence, and a read error may be involved. The CDR3 loop is CASRFNPGAAPDTQYF. DNA for the CDR3: TGCGCCAGCCGCTTTAATCCGGGAGCGGCGCCAGATACGCAGTATTTT. The chain carries TRBV5-1 and TRBJ2-3, with D possibly matching TRBD2 (6 bases). The germline gives CDR1 SGHRS, CDR2 YFSETQ. CDR3 length equals 16 residues.

This clone was seen more than once but under ten times. The chain is built from TRBV15 and TRBJ2-1; 9 bases match TRBD1. This CDR3 contains 14 residues. Germline V gene sequence: CDR1 LNHNV, CDR2 YYDKDF (reference sequence). V lost 0 bases to trimming and J lost 12 bases; unmatched junction nucleotides: 6. The CDR3 DNA reads as TGTGCCACCAGCAGAGATAGGGAGACAGGGGGGCAGTTCTTC. This sequence encodes CATSRDRETGGQFF.

The CDR3: CASSLGRGRDTEAFF. The CDR3 DNA sequence: TGTGCCAGCAGCTTAGGTAGGGGGCGTGACACTGAAGCTTTCTTT. The chain is built from TRBV5-5 and TRBJ1-1, with 7 bases lining up with TRBD1. V trimming: 2 bases; J trimming: 3 bases; junction bases outside the gene matches: 7. The CDR3 contains 15 residues. CDR1 is SGHKS, CDR2 YYEKEE, per germline (reference sequence).

As concerns this clone: Distinct nucleotide sequences in the sample also encode this CDR3. The chain uses TRBV15 and TRBJ1-6; 9 positions match TRBD1. This CDR3 has 15 amino acids. V lost 0 bases to trimming and J lost 9 bases; unmatched junction nucleotides: 3. The germline CDR1 and CDR2 sequences are LNHNV and YYDKDF (reference sequence). CDR3: CATSRDRDRVSPLHF. The CDR3 DNA is TGTGCCACCAGCAGAGACCGGGACAGGGTTTCACCCCTCCACTTT.

The genes are TRBV24-1 and TRBJ2-5, with TRBD1 as a possible D gene (5 bases). CDR1 is KGHDR, CDR2 SFDVKD, per germline. V lost 9 bases, J lost 0 bases, and 16 bases lay in between. The CDR3 extends over 15 amino acids. CDR3 nucleotide sequence: TGTGCCACCGGGGATACCGACAGAGACCAAGAGACCCAGTACTTC. Protein: CATGDTDRDQETQYF.

This chain connects TRBV5-5 to TRBJ1-1; D is perhaps TRBD1 (5 bases). Looked up from germline, CDR1 is SGHKS and CDR2 is YYEKEE (reference sequence). The CDR3 has 13 amino acids. The V gene lost 5 bases and the J gene lost 2 bases, with 10 bases spanning the gap. CDR3 nucleotide sequence: TGTGCCAGCAGACCTACAGGTAACACTGAAGCTTTCTTT. Its protein is CASRPTGNTEAFF. Full variable domain (outside the CDR3, taken from reference TRBV5-5 and TRBJ1-1): DAGVTQSPTHLIKTRGQQVTLRCSPISGHKSVSWYQQVLGQGPQFIFQYYEKEERGRGNFPDRFSARQFPNYSSELNVNALLLGDSALYLCASRPTGNTEAFFGQGTRLTVV.

The gene calls are TRBV7-8 and TRBJ2-2; TRBD2 might be the D (6 bases). The CDR3 has 17 amino acids. Germline CDR1 and CDR2: SGHVS and FQNEAQ. V was pared by 2 bases and J by 0 bases, with 13 bases between. The CDR3 reads CASSLLPGLANTGELFF. The CDR3 DNA sequence: TGTGCCAGCAGCTTATTACCGGGACTTGCGAACACCGGGGAGCTGTTTTTT.

V gene TRBV18 combines with J gene TRBJ2-3; tentatively, D is TRBD1 (6 bases). Trimming pared 3 bases from V and 2 bases from J, leaving 9 bases between. Germline CDR1 KGHSH, CDR2 LQKENI. There are 14 residues in the CDR3. In nucleotides, the CDR3 is TGTGCCAGCTCACCGGGGGCAGCCACAGATACGCAGTATTTT. As protein: CASSPGAATDTQYF.

As for this clone: Other DNA sequences in this sample translate to the same CDR3. The V and J genes are TRBV7-3 and TRBJ2-1; 8 bases fit TRBD2. The length of the CDR3 is 14 residues. Germline trimming cut 3 bases from V and 8 bases from J; bases unmatched to any gene: 6. Germline lookup yields CDR1 SGHTA and CDR2 FQGTGA. The CDR3 DNA sequence: TGTGCCAGCAGCTTGGGGACTAGTAGGGATGAGCAGTTCTTC. Amino acids: CASSLGTSRDEQFF. The full variable domain, completed using reference TRBV7-3 and TRBJ2-1, is GAGVSQTPSNKVTEKGKYVELRCDPISGHTALYWYRQSLGQGPEFLIYFQGTGAADDSGLPNDRFFAVRPEGSVSTLKIQRTERGDSAVYLCASSLGTSRDEQFFGPGTRLTVL.

This rearrangement joins TRBV6-2 or TRBV6-3 to TRBJ2-1; 12 bases agree with TRBD2. The V and J ends lost 6 bases and 5 bases, in that order; junction bases with no gene match: 8. The germline V gene encodes CDR1 MNHEY and CDR2 SVGEGT. The CDR3 extends over 16 amino acids. The CDR3 bases are TGTGCCAGCAGCCCACGAGGACTAGCGGGACACAATGAGCAGTTCTTC. Protein sequence: CASSPRGLAGHNEQFF.

The chain employs TRBV11-3 and TRBJ1-2; D gene unclear. The CDR3 extends over 12 amino acids. Germline CDR1 reads SGHNT; CDR2 reads YENEEA. Trimming removed 4 bases at V and 7 bases at J, with 10 bases between. The CDR3 protein is CASSSGGTGYTF. The CDR3 DNA is TGTGCCAGCAGCTCTGGCGGAACTGGCTACACCTTC.

At least ten counts were recorded for this clone. This chain joins TRBV5-1 and TRBJ1-5; TRBD1 is a possible D gene (6 bases). Per the germline V gene, CDR1 is SGHRS and CDR2 is YFSETQ. V was cut by 0 bases and J by 3 bases, with 10 bases left in between. The CDR3 has 15 residues. CDR3 DNA: TGCGCCAGCAGCTTGGAGGTGGGGGCCAATCAGCCCCAGCATTTT. Its translation: CASSLEVGANQPQHF.

This clone was recorded a few times. The chain carries TRBV3-1 (or the pseudogene TRBV3-2) and TRBJ1-2, with 7 positions matching TRBD1. V trimming: 4 bases; J trimming: 4 bases; junction bases outside the gene matches: 15. Looked up from germline, CDR1 is LGHDT and CDR2 is YNNKEL (reference sequence). CDR3 size: 17 residues. This CDR3 is CASSPPPGQVGAYGYTF. As DNA, the CDR3 is TGTGCCAGCAGCCCACCCCCAGGACAGGTGGGGGCCTATGGCTACACCTTC.

V and J are TRBV7-7 and TRBJ1-1, with D possibly matching TRBD1 (5 bases). Per germline, CDR1 SSHAT and CDR2 FNYEAQ (reference sequence). This CDR3 is built from 13 residues. Trimming took off 5 bases at V and 1 base at J, with 8 bases between the two ends. CDR3: CASSATENTEAFF. The CDR3 region has the DNA TGTGCCAGCAGCGCGACAGAGAACACTGAAGCTTTCTTT.

The chain uses TRBV19 and TRBJ2-1, with 10 bases lining up with TRBD2. V lost 5 bases to trimming and J lost 8 bases; unmatched junction nucleotides: 9. The CDR3 is made up of 15 amino acids. Germline V gene sequence: CDR1 LNHDA, CDR2 SQIVND (reference sequence). CDR3 DNA: TGTGCCAGTAGTCCACGGGGGCTAGCGGGAGATGAGCAGTTCTTC. Protein: CASSPRGLAGDEQFF.

The rearrangement uses TRBV30 and TRBJ2-7; D perhaps matches TRBD1 (5 bases). Germline CDR1 is GTSNPN and CDR2 is SVGIG (reference sequence). Deletions cut 2 bases from V and 5 bases from J, with 22 bases between. The CDR3 totals 16 residues. CDR3 region: CAWSSPPGRVFHEQYF. CDR3 DNA: TGTGCCTGGAGTTCACCCCCGGGCAGGGTATTTCACGAGCAGTACTTC.

The chain links TRBV2 to TRBJ2-1, with D tentatively TRBD1 (6 bases). Trimming removed 4 bases from V and 4 bases from J, with 8 bases in between. CDR3 length equals 13 residues. Germline-derived CDR1 and CDR2 are SNHLY and FYNNEI. DNA for the CDR3: TGTGCCAGCAGTGGGACAGTTTACAATGAGCAGTTCTTC. This translates into CASSGTVYNEQFF.

This chain connects TRBV25-1 to TRBJ1-2; 7 bases agree with TRBD1. Germline-derived CDR1 and CDR2 are MGHDK and SYGVNS. This CDR3 has 15 residues. V shed 3 bases, J shed 3 bases, and the junction held 7 bases outside the gene matches. This chain's CDR3 is CASSDDLGQYYGYTF. The CDR3 DNA is TGTGCCAGCAGTGATGATTTGGGACAGTACTATGGCTACACCTTC.

The chain carries TRBV19 and TRBJ1-2; 9 bases map to TRBD1. CDR1 is LNHDA and CDR2 is SQIVND in the germline V gene (reference sequence). V lost 6 bases, J lost 1 base, and 3 bases stayed unmatched. CDR3 size: 14 residues. The CDR3 DNA reads as TGTGCCAGTAGCCCGGACAGGGGTAACTATGGCTACACCTTC. Encoded protein: CASSPDRGNYGYTF.

This chain connects TRBV21-1 to TRBJ2-7; TRBD1 is taken as the D call from the table, unchecked against the DNA. TRBV21-1 is a pseudogene. The CDR3 runs to 16 residues. The CDR3 sequence: CASSKRGGRSSYEQYF. The CDR3 DNA reads TGTGCCAGCAGCAAAAGAGGGGGCCGAAGCTCCTACGAGCAGTACTTC.